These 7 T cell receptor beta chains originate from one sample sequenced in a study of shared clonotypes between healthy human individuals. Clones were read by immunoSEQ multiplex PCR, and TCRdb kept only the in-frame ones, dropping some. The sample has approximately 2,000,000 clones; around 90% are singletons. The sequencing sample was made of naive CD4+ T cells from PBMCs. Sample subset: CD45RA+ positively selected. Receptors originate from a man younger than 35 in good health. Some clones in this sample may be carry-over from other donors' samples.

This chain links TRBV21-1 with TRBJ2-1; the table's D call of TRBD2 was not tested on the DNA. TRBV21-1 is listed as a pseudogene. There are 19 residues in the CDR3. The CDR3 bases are TGTGCCAGCAGCAAAGAGCGGGCTAGCGGGGTAAGCTCCTACAATGAGCAGTTCTTC. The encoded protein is CASSKERASGVSSYNEQFF.

CDR3 nucleotide sequence: TGTGCCAGCACCCTTGGGGAGGATGGCTACACCTTC. Protein: CASTLGEDGYTF. The chain couples TRBV21-1 to TRBJ1-2. TRBV21-1 is a recognized pseudogene. CDR3 size: 12 residues.

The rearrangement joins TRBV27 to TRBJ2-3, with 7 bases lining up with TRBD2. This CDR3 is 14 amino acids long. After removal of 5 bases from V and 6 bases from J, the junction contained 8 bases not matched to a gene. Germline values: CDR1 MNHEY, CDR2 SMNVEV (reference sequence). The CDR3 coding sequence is TGTGCCAGCAGTCCCTGGGGGGGGTTGGATACGCAGTATTTT. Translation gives CASSPWGGLDTQYF.

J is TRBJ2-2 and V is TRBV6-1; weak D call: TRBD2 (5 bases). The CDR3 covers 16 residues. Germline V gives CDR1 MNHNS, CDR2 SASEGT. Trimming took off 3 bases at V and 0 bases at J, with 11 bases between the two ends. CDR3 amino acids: CASSDLSGTNTGELFF. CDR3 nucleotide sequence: TGTGCCAGCAGTGATTTGAGCGGAACGAACACCGGGGAGCTGTTTTTT.

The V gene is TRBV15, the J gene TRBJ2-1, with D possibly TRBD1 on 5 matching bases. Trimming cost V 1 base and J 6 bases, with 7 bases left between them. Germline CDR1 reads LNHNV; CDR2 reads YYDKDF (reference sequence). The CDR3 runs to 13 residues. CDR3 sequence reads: CATSRVRGNEQFF. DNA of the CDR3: TGTGCCACCAGCAGAGTTAGGGGCAATGAGCAGTTCTTC.

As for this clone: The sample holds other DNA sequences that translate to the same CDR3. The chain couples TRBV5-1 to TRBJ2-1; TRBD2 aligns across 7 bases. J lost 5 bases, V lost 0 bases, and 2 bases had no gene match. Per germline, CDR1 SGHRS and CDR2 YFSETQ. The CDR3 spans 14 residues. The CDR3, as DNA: TGCGCCAGCAGCTTGGGCGGGAGACACAATGAGCAGTTCTTC. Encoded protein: CASSLGGRHNEQFF.

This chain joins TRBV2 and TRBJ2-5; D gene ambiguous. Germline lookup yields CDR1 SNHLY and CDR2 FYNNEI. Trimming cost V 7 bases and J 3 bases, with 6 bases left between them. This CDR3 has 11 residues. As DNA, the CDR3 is TGTGCCAGCAAACCGGAAGAGACCCAGTACTTC. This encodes CASKPEETQYF.